The 12 T cell receptor beta chains below were found in one sample sequenced in a study of blood T cells in healthy people across ages. Then a second PCR, running roughly 6 to 11 cycles, was carried out with a sample-barcoded 5' primer and a J-beta primer mix. TCRdb recomputed calls from the 5' RACE reads with MiXCR, one row per CDR3 protein. This sample has about 670,000 distinct CDR3 sequences, with 45% to 60% found just once. The sample consisted of blood. These receptors originate from a woman of 80 years or more in good health.

Turning to this clonotype: One end of the junction is discordant with germline, which a read error may explain. The V call is TRBV16, the J call TRBJ2-6; D perhaps matches TRBD1 (5 bases). Germline V gene lookup returns CDR1 KGHSY and CDR2 FQNENV. The CDR3 loop spans 15 amino acids. The chain's CDR3 is CASSPDSSGANVPTF. CDR3 bases: TGTGCCAGCAGCCCCGACAGCTCTGGGGCCAACGTCCCGACTTTC.

Concerning this clonotype itself: It may be a read error: a sequence one base away is much more abundant. The chain recombines TRBV2 with TRBJ2-1, with 8 bases that match TRBD2. Germline trimming cut 8 bases from V and 6 bases from J; bases unmatched to any gene: 9. This CDR3 comprises 14 residues. Germline V CDR1 and CDR2: SNHLY, FYNNEI. This chain's CDR3 is CASLTSGVSNEQFF. In DNA, the CDR3 is TGTGCCAGCCTTACTAGCGGAGTGAGCAATGAGCAGTTCTTC.

In its sample, this clonotype was seen a few times. This chain joins TRBV27 and TRBJ1-2; maybe TRBD1 (5 bases). Germline CDR1 MNHEY, CDR2 SMNVEV (reference sequence). The V gene lost 0 bases and the J gene lost 4 bases, with 12 bases spanning the gap. This CDR3 contains 15 residues. The CDR3 region is CASSLSAGKGYGYTF. CDR3 DNA: TGTGCCAGCAGTTTATCGGCAGGGAAGGGCTATGGCTACACCTTC.

J is TRBJ2-3 and V is TRBV29-1; D may be TRBD1 or TRBD2 (5 bases each). V was clipped by 8 bases and J by 8 bases, with 20 bases between them. Germline V CDR1 and CDR2: SQVTM, ANQGSEA. The CDR3 runs to 13 residues. CDR3 residues: CSSLPGSGGTQYF. In nucleotides, the CDR3 is TGCAGCAGCCTCCCCGGTAGTGGGGGTACGCAGTATTTT.

V and J are TRBV29-1 and TRBJ2-4, with 15 bases matching TRBD2. Trimming removed 3 bases from V and 8 bases from J; junction bases left unmatched: 8. The V gene's germline CDR1 is SQVTM and CDR2 ANQGSEA. The CDR3 contains 16 residues. CDR3 sequence: CSVDGGLAGGQDIQYF. CDR3 DNA: TGCAGCGTTGACGGAGGACTAGCGGGGGGGCAAGACATTCAGTACTTC. Supplemented by reference TRBV29-1 and TRBJ2-4, the full variable domain reads SAVISQKPSRDICQRGTSLTIQCQVDSQVTMMFWYRQQPGQSLTLIATANQGSEATYESGFVIDKFPISRPNLTFSTLTVSNMSPEDSSIYLCSVDGGLAGGQDIQYFGAGTRLSVL.

This chain joins TRBV6-5 and TRBJ2-6; 9 bases match TRBD1. V shed 0 bases and J 12 bases; nucleotides not matched to a gene: 9. Germline assignment: CDR1 MNHEY and CDR2 SVGAGI. The CDR3 extends over 16 amino acids. CDR3: CASSYSTDRGAGVLTF. CDR3 DNA sequence: TGTGCCAGCAGTTACTCGACCGACAGGGGGGCCGGCGTCCTGACTTTC.

This clonotype was recorded many times. The rearrangement links TRBV5-1 to TRBJ2-1, with a weak D call TRBD2 (5 bases). The CDR3 is 15 residues long. Germline assignment: CDR1 SGHRS and CDR2 YFSETQ. V was cut by 3 bases and J by 1 base, with 11 bases left in between. CDR3 sequence (DNA): TGCGCCAGCAGCTGGCTAGCTGCATCCTACAATGAGCAGTTCTTC. Translation: CASSWLAASYNEQFF.

The sample holds one count of this clonotype. J is TRBJ2-1 and V is TRBV29-1; a weak D match, TRBD1 (5 bases). Germline values: CDR1 SQVTM, CDR2 ANQGSEA. The CDR3 contains 13 residues. V gave up 3 bases and J gave up 7 bases, with 13 bases separating them. This CDR3 is CSVERTLSNEQFF. As DNA, the CDR3 is TGCAGCGTTGAGAGGACACTCAGTAATGAGCAGTTCTTC.

This clonotype was detected ten times or more. V is TRBV3-1 and J is TRBJ2-7; no definite D call. Trimming took 0 bases from V and 3 from J, leaving 3 bases between them. The CDR3 spans 12 residues. Germline V gives CDR1 LGHDT, CDR2 YNNKEL (reference sequence). The CDR3 DNA sequence: TGTGCCAGCAGCCAAGAGTTCTACGAGCAGTACTTC. It specifies CASSQEFYEQYF.

The CDR3, as DNA: TGTGCCAGCAGCGAATCCAACACTGAAGCTTTCTTT. This translates into CASSESNTEAFF. The rearrangement uses TRBV12-3 or TRBV12-4 and TRBJ1-1; D is ambiguous. V lost 6 bases and J 2 bases, leaving 7 bases between the germline ends. The CDR3 loop spans 12 amino acids.

The V call is TRBV19, the J call TRBJ2-5; 11 nucleotides line up with TRBD1. The J call may be faulty, since TRBJ2-7 better matches the DNA end. The CDR3 sequence is 15 residues long. The germline CDR1 and CDR2 sequences are LNHDA and SQIVND (reference sequence). The CDR3: CASSIAGDRGDEQYF. For the CDR3, the DNA is TGTGCCAGTAGTATAGCAGGGGACAGGGGGGACGAGCAGTACTTC.

As concerns this clonotype: A read error may be the cause here, since a much bigger clone is one base away. This chain connects TRBV18 to TRBJ2-3; D gene ambiguous. The V gene's germline CDR1 is KGHSH and CDR2 LQKENI. The CDR3 contains 13 residues. The V end was cut by 8 bases, the J end by 2 bases, with 11 bases between. CDR3 DNA: TGTGCCAGCCCAGCCTCAGCCACAGATACGCAGTATTTT. Encoded protein: CASPASATDTQYF.